Listed here are 5 T cell receptor beta chains from one sample, sequenced in a study of response to subunit inactivated influenza vaccine. TCRdb called the RT-PCR reads again in MiXCR, with one record for every CDR3 protein. The sample has approximately 530,000 distinct CDR3 sequences, about 7.2% seen once; the top ten hold roughly 13%. Material: PBMCs from blood, obtained less than 30 months after vaccination. The receptors originated from a man between 50 and 69 years old who received an inactivated influenza vaccine.

This chain links TRBV29-1 with TRBJ2-5; D possibly corresponds to TRBD2 (6 bases). Trimming took off 7 bases at V and 13 bases at J, with 22 bases between the two ends. Germline V gene data show CDR1 as SQVTM and CDR2 as ANQGSEA. CDR3 length: 12 residues. The CDR3: CSASVSGLRLYF. The CDR3 region has the DNA TGCAGCGCTTCCGTATCGGGACTGAGACTGTACTTC.

This clonotype was seen repeatedly, ten times or more. V usage is TRBV10-3 and J usage is TRBJ2-3; 9 bases fit TRBD1. Germline V gene sequence: CDR1 ENHRY, CDR2 SYGVKD. The CDR3 is 15 amino acids. With V trimmed by 4 bases and J by 2 bases, 4 bases remained unmatched. As DNA, the CDR3 is TGTGCCATCAGTGGGGACAGGGTGTACACAGATACGCAGTATTTT. It translates to CAISGDRVYTDTQYF.

This clonotype was recorded many times. V gene TRBV7-2 combines with J gene TRBJ1-3, with a possible D match to TRBD1 (5 bases). V was cut by 3 bases and J by 2 bases, with 11 bases left in between. The germline V gene has CDR1 SGHTA and CDR2 FQGNSA. CDR3 size: 15 residues. The CDR3 DNA follows: TGTGCCAGCAGCTTTGAGGTGGGGGCTGGAAACACCATATATTTT. Its protein is CASSFEVGAGNTIYF.

This clonotype was detected ten times or more. V usage is TRBV7-9 and J usage is TRBJ1-2; 7 bases are shared with TRBD1. The CDR3 is 16 amino acids. Germline assignment: CDR1 SEHNR and CDR2 FQNEAQ (reference sequence). The ends lost 1 base at V and 2 bases at J; junction bases unmatched: 7. The CDR3 sequence is CASSLDQGGPNYGYTF. In nucleotides, the CDR3 is TGTGCCAGCAGCTTAGACCAGGGGGGACCCAACTATGGCTACACCTTC.

A remark on this clonotype: A read error is possible here, since a much larger clone lies one base away. The chain employs TRBV5-5 and TRBJ1-5, with a tentative D call TRBD1 (5 bases). The CDR3 runs 14 residues. Germline lookup yields CDR1 SGHKS and CDR2 YYEKEE (reference sequence). Trimming shortened V by 7 bases and J by 7 bases, and 18 bases separated the two germline ends. The CDR3 coding sequence is TGTGCCAGCGGCCCCGGGGGGGTCGGGCAGCCCCAGCATTTT. It is translated as CASGPGGVGQPQHF.